This T cell receptor beta chain was recorded in a study of T cell repertoires in cytomegalovirus infection. Overall study context: Recently identified HLA-C-restricted and well-studied HLA-B-restricted CMV epitopes were used. Public TCR beta signatures indicated both CMV infection and matching HLA type. Study results and caveats: The ex vivo response was dominated by HLA-C-restricted CMV-specific TCR beta clonotypes. The cumulative frequency of public TCR beta families distinguished individuals who carried CMV together with the relevant HLA.

Turning to this clonotype: What it binds is unknown.

One entry per CDR3 protein results from TCRdb running MiXCR on the reads. The sample holds over 100,000 distinct CDR3 sequences, about 30% seen once. V shed 0 bases and J shed 2 bases, with 7 bases lying between them. This CDR3 has 14 residues. The germline CDR1 and CDR2 sequences are MGHRA and YSYEKL. The specimen comprised CD8+ T cells from cultured PBMCs, sampled from culture after CMV antigen stimulation. V and J are TRBV4-1 and TRBJ1-2, with D unclear. The clonotype was recovered from a human donor in good health (CMV status not recorded). Some clones in this sample may be carry-over from other donors' samples. The CDR3, as DNA: TGCGCCAGCAGCCAAGAAGAGGGAAACTATGGCTACACCTTC. This translates into CASSQEEGNYGYTF.